This TCR beta chain originates from a study of cytomegalovirus exposure and HLA in healthy donors. PCR involved 60 Vbeta and 13 Jbeta primers. Data came from immunoSEQ multiplex PCR; TCRdb stores just in-frame clones and leaves some out. Here the sample spans about 130,000 clones, over 15% being singletons. V was clipped by 4 bases and J by 6 bases; unmatched bases: 12. Looked up from germline, CDR1 is SGHNT and CDR2 is YYREEE (reference sequence). The CDR3 is 15 residues long. This sequence originates from a female donor in good health and CMV-seropositive. What was sequenced was PBMCs. This rearrangement joins TRBV5-4 to TRBJ1-1, with TRBD1 matching over 7 bases. This CDR3 reads CASSGGVQGWAEAFF. Here the CDR3 DNA reads TGTGCCAGCAGCGGGGGAGTACAGGGGTGGGCTGAAGCTTTCTTT.